This T cell receptor (beta chain) was identified during a study of blood T cell repertoires in COVID-19. Study background: PBMCs, B-cell-depleted T cells, or T cells provided the cDNA or gDNA that made up the material.

V was clipped by 6 bases and J by 6 bases; unmatched bases: 10. CDR1 is SNHLY and CDR2 is FYNNEI in the germline V gene. CDR3 length: 14 amino acids. This clone was observed a few times. In the source study's methods: Amplification with reference gene primers provided the estimates of nucleated cell counts. Using immunoSEQ multiplex PCR, the repertoire was profiled, and TCRdb retains in-frame clones only, with some absent. D and trimming come from the DNA, and the V and J calls and clone size come from that table. The data contain around 200,000 clones, approximately 80% of them singletons. This chain uses TRBV2 with TRBJ1-1; TRBD1 matches 7 bases. Sequencing was performed on peripheral blood. The clonotype originates from a human donor in a cohort sampled during active COVID-19. Written as DNA, the CDR3 is TGTGCCAGCAGCGGTTTCCAGGGGGACGCTGAAGCTTTCTTT. The encoded protein is CASSGFQGDAEAFF.